Each of the 16 T cell receptor beta chains below was sequenced from the same sample in a study of beta chain features in type 1 diabetes. Their specific antigens are unknown. Study-wide results and caveats: Moderately but significantly shorter TCRB CDR3s were found in Type 1 diabetes patients in all four CD4+ subsets.

Of the isolated RNA, all was reverse transcribed, and so the sequenced material was expressed TCRB transcripts. Profiled with immunoSEQ multiplex PCR; TCRdb holds only in-frame clones, not every one. This table has 300,000 to 450,000 clones, approximately 12% appearing once. Sequencing input: naive CD4+ T cells from blood. Receptors were obtained from a woman in her late teens or twenties with type 1 diabetes.

This clone was observed a few times. CDR3 bases: TGTGCCAGCAGCCCATGGGACAGGAGACACCAAGAGACCCAGTACTTC. The encoded protein is CASSPWDRRHQETQYF. The chain carries TRBV7-9 and TRBJ2-5, with 8 bases that match TRBD1. Germline V gene data show CDR1 as SEHNR and CDR2 as FQNEAQ (reference sequence). The CDR3 has 16 amino acids. Trimming removed 5 bases from V and 0 bases from J; junction bases left unmatched: 8.

This clone was seen a few times. The chain joins TRBV5-4 to TRBJ1-1; tentatively, D is TRBD1 (5 bases). The V and J ends lost 0 bases and 0 bases respectively, with 9 bases between them. CDR1 and CDR2 from the germline V gene are SGHNT and YYREEE (reference sequence). CDR3 length equals 15 residues. The DNA of the CDR3 is TGTGCCAGCAGCTTGGTGGGACTGATGAACACTGAAGCTTTCTTT. Translated: CASSLVGLMNTEAFF.

The V gene is TRBV7-9, the J gene TRBJ1-1; the D is unclear. This CDR3 has 17 amino acids. Trimming removed 1 base from V and 4 bases from J, with 19 bases in between. Germline V gene lookup returns CDR1 SEHNR and CDR2 FQNEAQ (reference sequence). CDR3 nucleotides: TGTGCCAGCAGCTTAGTCCCCACCGCCTTCGGGGTCACTGAAGCTTTCTTT. Amino acid sequence: CASSLVPTAFGVTEAFF.

This CDR3 is CASSLARRGPYGYTF. In DNA, the CDR3 is TGTGCCAGCAGCCTAGCCCGCAGGGGACCTTATGGCTACACCTTC. This sequence joins TRBV13 and TRBJ1-2; the D gene is possibly TRBD1 (6 bases). The CDR3 extends over 15 amino acids. Trimming stripped 5 bases from V and 5 bases from J, with 18 bases between. Germline V lookup: CDR1 PRHDT, CDR2 FYEKMQ (reference sequence).

The rearrangement uses TRBV4-3 and TRBJ2-7, with D maybe TRBD2 (7 bases). The germline CDR1 and CDR2 sequences are LGHNA and YSLEER. The ends were cut back, 0 bases at V and 0 bases at J, with 12 bases in the middle. This CDR3 region has 16 residues. Written as DNA, the CDR3 is TGCGCCAGCAGCCAAGAAAGGGAGGGGGGCTCCTACGAGCAGTACTTC. Translating gives CASSQEREGGSYEQYF.

This clone was seen a handful of times. The V call is TRBV4-1, the J call TRBJ1-4, with D hard to call. Trimming removed 3 bases from V and 7 bases from J, with 21 bases in between. This CDR3 is built from 17 residues. Germline CDR1 is MGHRA and CDR2 is YSYEKL. Here the CDR3 DNA reads TGCGCCAGCAGCCATTCAACTTTGGGCAACCCCGGTGAAAAACTGTTTTTT. Amino acid sequence: CASSHSTLGNPGEKLFF.

V usage is TRBV28 and J usage is TRBJ1-4; D possibly corresponds to TRBD1 (6 bases). Trimming removed 2 bases from V and 14 bases from J, with 12 bases in between. Germline-derived CDR1 and CDR2 are MDHEN and SYDVKM. There are 12 residues in the CDR3. The CDR3 DNA reads as TGTGCCAGCAGTTTAATCAGGGGAGGGCTGTTTTTT. Translated: CASSLIRGGLFF.

This clone was observed a handful of times. This chain uses TRBV5-4 with TRBJ2-1; TRBD2 might be the D (5 bases). V lost 4 bases to trimming and J lost 2 bases, with 10 bases between them. The CDR3 is 14 residues long. The germline V gene encodes CDR1 SGHNT and CDR2 YYREEE (reference sequence). In nucleotides, the CDR3 is TGTGCCAGCAGCCAACCCGGGACCTACAATGAGCAGTTCTTC. Residues: CASSQPGTYNEQFF.

This CDR3 is CASSQDLGGLGEKLFF. The CDR3 DNA reads TGCGCCAGCAGCCAAGATCTGGGAGGGCTCGGCGAAAAACTGTTTTTT. The J gene is TRBJ1-4, the V gene TRBV4-3; D gene ambiguous. Germline V lookup: CDR1 LGHNA, CDR2 YSLEER. V lost 0 bases to trimming and J lost 8 bases, with 16 bases between them. The CDR3 has 16 amino acids.

This clone turned up a few times. The V and J genes are TRBV28 and TRBJ2-3, with D perhaps matching TRBD1 (5 bases). The germline V gene encodes CDR1 MDHEN and CDR2 SYDVKM. The CDR3 consists of 15 residues. V lost 6 bases and J lost 5, with 18 bases in between. Here the CDR3 DNA reads TGTGCCAGCAGACCCCGACAGAACACGTTAGATACGCAGTATTTT. Translated, it gives CASRPRQNTLDTQYF.

The gene calls are TRBV6-1 and TRBJ1-1, with D uncertain. This CDR3 has 13 residues. The germline V gene encodes CDR1 MNHNS and CDR2 SASEGT. V gave up 7 bases and J gave up 1 base, with 10 bases separating them. This chain's CDR3 is CASNLAENTEAFF. CDR3 in DNA: TGTGCCAGCAACCTAGCGGAGAACACTGAAGCTTTCTTT.

The chain recombines TRBV29-1 with TRBJ2-3, with a weak D call TRBD1 (6 bases). The CDR3 has 13 residues. Trimming took 6 bases from V and 1 from J, leaving 11 bases between them. The V gene's germline CDR1 is SQVTM and CDR2 ANQGSEA. CDR3: CSVHRQGTDTQYF. For the CDR3, the DNA is TGCAGCGTGCACAGACAGGGCACAGATACGCAGTATTTT.

This chain uses TRBV30 with TRBJ1-5; no clear D. The germline CDR1 and CDR2 sequences are GTSNPN and SVGIG (reference sequence). The CDR3 extends over 13 amino acids. The V end was cut by 0 bases, the J end by 6 bases, with 9 bases between. This CDR3 is CAWSVLESQPQHF. The DNA of the CDR3 is TGTGCCTGGAGTGTACTTGAGAGTCAGCCCCAGCATTTT.

This chain joins TRBV19 and TRBJ2-3; TRBD1 aligns across 7 bases. Germline loops: CDR1 LNHDA, CDR2 SQIVND (reference sequence). This CDR3 is 13 amino acids long. The junction had 2 bases not matched to a gene; V was cut back by 4 bases and J by 4 bases. The CDR3 bases are TGTGCCAGTAGTAACAGGGGTGCAGATACGCAGTATTTT. Amino acids: CASSNRGADTQYF.

CDR3 nucleotides: TGCGCCAGCAGCCAAGATTGGTGGAGAAACAATGAGCAGTTCTTC. This translates into CASSQDWWRNNEQFF. This chain links TRBV4-1 with TRBJ2-1; D gene uncertain. Germline-derived CDR1 and CDR2 are MGHRA and YSYEKL. This CDR3 has 15 residues. Trimming removed 0 bases from V and 5 bases from J, with 11 bases in between.

This clone was seen more than once but under ten times. The chain couples TRBV5-1 to TRBJ1-1, with 8 nucleotides matching TRBD1. CDR3 length: 17 residues. CDR1 SGHRS and CDR2 YFSETQ come from the germline V gene. Trimming at V came to 4 bases and at J to 1 base, leaving 12 bases not matched to a gene. CDR3 sequence (DNA): TGCGCCAGCAGCCAGGGGGACAGGTCGGGGGCGAACACTGAAGCTTTCTTT. Its translation: CASSQGDRSGANTEAFF. The full variable domain, rest sourced from reference TRBV5-1 and TRBJ1-1, is KAGVTQTPRYLIKTRGQQVTLSCSPISGHRSVSWYQQTPGQGLQFLFEYFSETQRNKGNFPGRFSGRQFSNSRSEMNVSTLELGDSALYLCASSQGDRSGANTEAFFGQGTRLTVV.